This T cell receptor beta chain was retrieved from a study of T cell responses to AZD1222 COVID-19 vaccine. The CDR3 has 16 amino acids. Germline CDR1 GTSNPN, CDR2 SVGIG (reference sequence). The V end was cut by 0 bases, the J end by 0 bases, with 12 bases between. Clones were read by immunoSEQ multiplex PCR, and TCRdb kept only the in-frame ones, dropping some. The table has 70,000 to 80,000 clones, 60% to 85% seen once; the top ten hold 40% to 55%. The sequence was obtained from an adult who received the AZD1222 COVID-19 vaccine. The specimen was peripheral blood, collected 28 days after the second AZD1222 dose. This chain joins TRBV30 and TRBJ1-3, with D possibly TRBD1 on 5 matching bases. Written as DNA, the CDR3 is TGTGCCTGGAGTGTTCTGGGACCAAGCTCTGGAAACACCATATATTTT. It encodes CAWSVLGPSSGNTIYF.